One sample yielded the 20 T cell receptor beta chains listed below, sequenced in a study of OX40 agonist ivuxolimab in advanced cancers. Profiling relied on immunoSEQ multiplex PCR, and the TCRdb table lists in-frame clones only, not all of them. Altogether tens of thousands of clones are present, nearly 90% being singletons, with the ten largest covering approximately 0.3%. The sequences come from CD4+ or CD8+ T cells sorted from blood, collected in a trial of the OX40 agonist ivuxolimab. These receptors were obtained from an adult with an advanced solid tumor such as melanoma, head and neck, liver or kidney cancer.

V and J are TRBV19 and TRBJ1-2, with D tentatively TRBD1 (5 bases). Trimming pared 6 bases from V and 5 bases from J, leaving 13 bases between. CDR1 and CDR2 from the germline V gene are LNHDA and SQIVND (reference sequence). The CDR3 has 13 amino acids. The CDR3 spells CASRGRPHYGYTF. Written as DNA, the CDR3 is TGTGCCAGTAGGGGACGGCCGCATTATGGCTACACCTTC.

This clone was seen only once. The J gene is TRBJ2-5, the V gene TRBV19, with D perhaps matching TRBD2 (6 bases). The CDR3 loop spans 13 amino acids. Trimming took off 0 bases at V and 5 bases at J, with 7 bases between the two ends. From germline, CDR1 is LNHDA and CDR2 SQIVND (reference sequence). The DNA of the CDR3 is TGTGCCAGTAGTATAGATCGGGGGGAGACCCAGTACTTC. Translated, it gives CASSIDRGETQYF.

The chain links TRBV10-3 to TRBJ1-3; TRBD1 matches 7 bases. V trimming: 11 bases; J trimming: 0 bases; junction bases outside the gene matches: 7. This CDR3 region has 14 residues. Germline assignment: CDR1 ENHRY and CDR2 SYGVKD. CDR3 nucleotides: TGTGCCGTCGGGACAGCGTTCTCTGGAAACACCATATATTTT. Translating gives CAVGTAFSGNTIYF.

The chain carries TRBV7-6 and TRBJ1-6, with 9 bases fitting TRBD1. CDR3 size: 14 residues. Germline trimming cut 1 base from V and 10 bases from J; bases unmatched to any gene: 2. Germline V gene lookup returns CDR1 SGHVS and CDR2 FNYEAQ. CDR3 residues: CASSLGTGDSPLHF. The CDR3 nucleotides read TGTGCCAGCAGCTTAGGGACAGGGGACTCACCCCTCCACTTT.

The CDR3 nucleotides read TGTGCCAGCAGCTTTCAAGGGAGCACTGAAGCTTTCTTT. Residues: CASSFQGSTEAFF. The V gene is TRBV7-2, the J gene TRBJ1-1; D unresolved. CDR1 is SGHTA and CDR2 is FQGNSA in the germline V gene. Trimming left V 3 bases short and J 4 bases short, with 9 bases between. The CDR3 covers 13 residues. The entire variable domain, with the rest obtained from reference TRBV7-2 and TRBJ1-1, is as follows: GAGVSQSPSNKVTEKGKDVELRCDPISGHTALYWYRQSLGQGLEFLIYFQGNSAPDKSGLPSDRFSAERTGGSVSTLTIQRTQQEDSAVYLCASSFQGSTEAFFGQGTRLTVV.

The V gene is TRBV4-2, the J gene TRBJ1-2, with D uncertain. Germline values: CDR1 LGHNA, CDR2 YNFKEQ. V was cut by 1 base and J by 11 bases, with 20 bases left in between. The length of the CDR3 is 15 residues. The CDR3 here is CASSQGLQALDEYTF. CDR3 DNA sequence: TGTGCCAGCAGCCAAGGGCTGCAGGCGCTTGATGAATACACCTTC.

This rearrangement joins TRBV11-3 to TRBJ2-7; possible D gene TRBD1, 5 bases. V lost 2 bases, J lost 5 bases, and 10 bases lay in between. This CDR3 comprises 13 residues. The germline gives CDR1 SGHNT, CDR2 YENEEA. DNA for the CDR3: TGTGCCAGCAGCTTACAGGGTTCCAACGAGCAGTACTTC. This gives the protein CASSLQGSNEQYF.

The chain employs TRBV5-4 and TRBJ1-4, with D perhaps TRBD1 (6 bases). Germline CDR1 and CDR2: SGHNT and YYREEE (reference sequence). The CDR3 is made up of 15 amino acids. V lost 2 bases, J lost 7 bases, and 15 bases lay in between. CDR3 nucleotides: TGTGCCAGCAGCTTTTGGGGAAGACAGGTTGAAAAACTGTTTTTT. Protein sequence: CASSFWGRQVEKLFF.

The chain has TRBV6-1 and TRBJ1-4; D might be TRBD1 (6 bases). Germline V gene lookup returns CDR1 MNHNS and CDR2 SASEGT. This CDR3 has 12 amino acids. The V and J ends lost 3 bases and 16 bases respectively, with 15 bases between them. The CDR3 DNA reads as TGTGCCAGCAGTGACCCGAACAGGGTAGGGTTTTTT. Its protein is CASSDPNRVGFF.

The CDR3 region is CASSLWQAGEQFF. CDR3 sequence (DNA): TGTGCCAGCAGTTTATGGCAGGCCGGTGAGCAGTTCTTC. The chain links TRBV27 to TRBJ2-1; D unresolved. Trimming pared 1 base from V and 9 bases from J, leaving 10 bases between. The CDR3 extends over 13 amino acids. CDR1 is MNHEY, CDR2 SMNVEV, per germline (reference sequence).

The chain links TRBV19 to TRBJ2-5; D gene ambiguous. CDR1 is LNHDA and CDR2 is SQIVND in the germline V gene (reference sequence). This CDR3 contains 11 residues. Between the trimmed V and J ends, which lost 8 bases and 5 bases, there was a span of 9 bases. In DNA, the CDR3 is TGTGCCAGTGGGCCTGGGGAGACCCAGTACTTC. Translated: CASGPGETQYF.

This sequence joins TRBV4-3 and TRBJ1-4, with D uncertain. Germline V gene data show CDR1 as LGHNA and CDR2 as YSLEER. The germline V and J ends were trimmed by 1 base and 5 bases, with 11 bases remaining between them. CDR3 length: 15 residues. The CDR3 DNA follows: TGCGCCAGCAGCCAAGTTGGAAGGTGGAATGAAAAACTGTTTTTT. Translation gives CASSQVGRWNEKLFF.

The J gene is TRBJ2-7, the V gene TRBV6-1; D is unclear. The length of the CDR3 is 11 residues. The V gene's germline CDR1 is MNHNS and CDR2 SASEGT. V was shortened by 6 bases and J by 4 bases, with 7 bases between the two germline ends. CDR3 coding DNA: TGTGCCAGCAGCGACTTTTACGAGCAGTACTTC. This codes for CASSDFYEQYF.

The CDR3 protein is CASSLTELEKLFF. The DNA of the CDR3 is TGTGCCAGCAGCTTAACAGAACTCGAAAAACTGTTTTTT. This sequence joins TRBV7-6 and TRBJ1-4; no clear D gene. V was pared by 2 bases and J by 8 bases, with 9 bases between. CDR1 and CDR2 from the germline V gene are SGHVS and FNYEAQ. The CDR3 has 13 amino acids.

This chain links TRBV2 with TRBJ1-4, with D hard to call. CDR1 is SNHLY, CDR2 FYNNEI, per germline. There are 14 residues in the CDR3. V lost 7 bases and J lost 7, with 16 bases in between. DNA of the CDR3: TGTGCCAGCATTTCGACTCAGCTGGGTGAAAAACTGTTTTTT. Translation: CASISTQLGEKLFF.

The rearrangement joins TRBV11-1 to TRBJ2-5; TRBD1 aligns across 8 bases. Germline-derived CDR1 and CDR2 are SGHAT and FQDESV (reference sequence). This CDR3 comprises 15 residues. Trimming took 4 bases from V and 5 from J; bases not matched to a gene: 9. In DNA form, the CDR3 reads TGTGCCAGCAGCTCAGACCCTCAGGGGGCTGAGACCCAGTACTTC. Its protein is CASSSDPQGAETQYF.

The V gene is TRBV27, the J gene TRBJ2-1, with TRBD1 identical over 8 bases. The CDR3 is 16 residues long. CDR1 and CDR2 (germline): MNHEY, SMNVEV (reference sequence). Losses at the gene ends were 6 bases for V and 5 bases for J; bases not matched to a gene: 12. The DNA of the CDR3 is TGTGCCAGCAGAGCCTGGACAGGGAACATCGACAATGAGCAGTTCTTC. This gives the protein CASRAWTGNIDNEQFF.

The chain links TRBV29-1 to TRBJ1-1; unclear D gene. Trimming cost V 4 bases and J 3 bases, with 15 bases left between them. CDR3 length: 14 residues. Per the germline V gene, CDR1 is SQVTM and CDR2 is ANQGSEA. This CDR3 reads CSVALTRWDTEAFF. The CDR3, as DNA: TGCAGCGTTGCTCTCACCCGGTGGGACACTGAAGCTTTCTTT.

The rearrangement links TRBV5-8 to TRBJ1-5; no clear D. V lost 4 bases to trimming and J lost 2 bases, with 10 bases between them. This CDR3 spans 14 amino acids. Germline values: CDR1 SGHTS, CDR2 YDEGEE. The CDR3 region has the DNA TGTGCCAGCAGCCAGGTTTTGCGCAATCAGCCCCAGCATTTT. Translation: CASSQVLRNQPQHF. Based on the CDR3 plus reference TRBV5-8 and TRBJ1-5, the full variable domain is EAGVTQSPTHLIKTRGQQATLRCSPISGHTSVYWYQQALGLGLQFLLWYDEGEERNRGNFPPRFSGRQFPNYSSELNVNALELEDSALYLCASSQVLRNQPQHFGDGTRLSIL.

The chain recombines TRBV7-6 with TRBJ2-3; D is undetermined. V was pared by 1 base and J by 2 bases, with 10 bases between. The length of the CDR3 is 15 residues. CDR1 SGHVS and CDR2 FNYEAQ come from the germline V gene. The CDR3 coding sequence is TGTGCCAGCAGCTTAGGGGGAACTCACACAGATACGCAGTATTTT. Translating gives CASSLGGTHTDTQYF.